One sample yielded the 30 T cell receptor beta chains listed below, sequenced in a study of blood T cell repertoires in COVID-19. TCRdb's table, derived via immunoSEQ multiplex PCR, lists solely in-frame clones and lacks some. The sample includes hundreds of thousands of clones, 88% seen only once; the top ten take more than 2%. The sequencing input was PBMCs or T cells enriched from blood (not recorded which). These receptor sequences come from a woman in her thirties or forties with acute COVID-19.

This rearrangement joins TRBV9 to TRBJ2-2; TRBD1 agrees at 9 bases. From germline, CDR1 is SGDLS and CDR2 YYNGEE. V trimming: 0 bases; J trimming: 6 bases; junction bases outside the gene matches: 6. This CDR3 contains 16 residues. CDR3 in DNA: TGTGCCAGCAGCGTAGTGCTGGGACAGGGTCCCGGGGAGCTGTTTTTT. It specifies CASSVVLGQGPGELFF. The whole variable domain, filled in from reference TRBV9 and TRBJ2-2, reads DSGVTQTPKHLITATGQRVTLRCSPRSGDLSVYWYQQSLDQGLQFLIQYYNGEERAKGNILERFSAQQFPDLHSELNLSSLELGDSALYFCASSVVLGQGPGELFFGEGSRLTVL.

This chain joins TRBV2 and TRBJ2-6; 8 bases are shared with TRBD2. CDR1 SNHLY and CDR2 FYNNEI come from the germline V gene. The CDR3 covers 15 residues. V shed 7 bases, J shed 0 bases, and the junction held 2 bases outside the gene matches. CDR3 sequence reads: CASTGGGSGANVLTF. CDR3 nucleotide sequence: TGTGCCAGCACCGGGGGGGGCTCTGGGGCCAACGTCCTGACTTTC.

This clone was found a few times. The DNA of the CDR3 is TGTGCCAGCAGCTTATCTGCAGGGGACTACGAGCAGTACTTC. It translates to CASSLSAGDYEQYF. The chain couples TRBV7-2 to TRBJ2-7, with D perhaps matching TRBD1 (6 bases). The CDR3 is 14 residues long. In germline, CDR1 is SGHTA, CDR2 FQGNSA. The V and J ends lost 2 bases and 3 bases respectively, with 11 bases between them.

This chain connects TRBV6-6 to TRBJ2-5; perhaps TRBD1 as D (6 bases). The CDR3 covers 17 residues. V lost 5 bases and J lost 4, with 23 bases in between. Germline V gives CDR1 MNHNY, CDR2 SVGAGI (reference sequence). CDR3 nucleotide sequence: TGTGCCAGCAGTCGGAGCCCCAAGTTCAGGGGAGCAGAGACCCAGTACTTC. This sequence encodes CASSRSPKFRGAETQYF.

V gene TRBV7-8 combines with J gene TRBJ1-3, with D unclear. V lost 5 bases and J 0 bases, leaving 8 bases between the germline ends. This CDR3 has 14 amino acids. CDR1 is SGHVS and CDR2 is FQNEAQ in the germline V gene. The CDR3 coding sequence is TGTGCCAGCAGCCAGAGGCTCTCTGGAAACACCATATATTTT. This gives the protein CASSQRLSGNTIYF.

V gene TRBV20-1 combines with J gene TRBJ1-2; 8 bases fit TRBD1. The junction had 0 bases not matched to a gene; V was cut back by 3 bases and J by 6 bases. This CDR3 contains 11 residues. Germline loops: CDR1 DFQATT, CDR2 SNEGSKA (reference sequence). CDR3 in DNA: TGCAGTGCTAGGGACAGGGATGGCTACACCTTC. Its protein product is CSARDRDGYTF.

CDR3 nucleotides: TGCGCCAGCAGCTTAGCGGGGGGGCCCGACACCGGGGAGCTGTTTTTT. Amino acid sequence: CASSLAGGPDTGELFF. J is TRBJ2-2 and V is TRBV5-1; TRBD2 matches at 10 bases. Trimming took 2 bases from V and 3 from J; bases not matched to a gene: 4. The germline V gene encodes CDR1 SGHRS and CDR2 YFSETQ. CDR3 length: 16 amino acids.

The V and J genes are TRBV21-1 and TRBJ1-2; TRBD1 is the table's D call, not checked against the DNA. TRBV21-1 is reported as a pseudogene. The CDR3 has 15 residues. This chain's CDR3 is CASSKAGQGTRGYTF. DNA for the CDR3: TGTGCCAGCAGCAAAGCGGGACAGGGAACGCGCGGCTACACCTTC.

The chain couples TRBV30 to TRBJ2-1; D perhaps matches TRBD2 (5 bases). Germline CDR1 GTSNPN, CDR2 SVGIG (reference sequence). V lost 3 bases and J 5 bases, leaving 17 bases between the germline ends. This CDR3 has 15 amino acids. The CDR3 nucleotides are TGTGCCTGGAGCCCCGCAGGACTTTTTGACAATGAGCAGTTCTTC. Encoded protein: CAWSPAGLFDNEQFF. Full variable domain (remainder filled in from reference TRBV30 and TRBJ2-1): SQTIHQWPATLVQPVGSPLSLECTVEGTSNPNLYWYRQAAGRGLQLLFYSVGIGQISSEVPQNLSASRPQDRQFILSSKKLLLSDSGFYLCAWSPAGLFDNEQFFGPGTRLTVL.

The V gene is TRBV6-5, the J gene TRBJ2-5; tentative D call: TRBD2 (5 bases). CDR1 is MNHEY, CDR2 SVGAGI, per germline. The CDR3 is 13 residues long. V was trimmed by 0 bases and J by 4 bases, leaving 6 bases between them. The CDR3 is CASSYSRGETQYF. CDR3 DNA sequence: TGTGCCAGCAGTTACTCTCGGGGAGAGACCCAGTACTTC.

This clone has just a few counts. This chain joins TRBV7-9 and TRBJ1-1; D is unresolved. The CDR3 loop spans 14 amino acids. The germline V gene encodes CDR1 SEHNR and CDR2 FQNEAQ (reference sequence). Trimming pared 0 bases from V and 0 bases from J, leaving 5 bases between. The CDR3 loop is CASSLAALNTEAFF. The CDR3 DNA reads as TGTGCCAGCAGCTTAGCGGCATTGAACACTGAAGCTTTCTTT. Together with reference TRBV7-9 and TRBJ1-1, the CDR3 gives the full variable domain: DTGVSQNPRHKITKRGQNVTFRCDPISEHNRLYWYRQTLGQGPEFLTYFQNEAQLEKSRLLSDRFSAERPKGSFSTLEIQRTEQGDSAMYLCASSLAALNTEAFFGQGTRLTVV.

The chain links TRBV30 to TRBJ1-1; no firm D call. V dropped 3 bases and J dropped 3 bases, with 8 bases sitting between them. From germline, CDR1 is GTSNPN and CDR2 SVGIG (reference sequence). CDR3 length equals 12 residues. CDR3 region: CAWRPRDTEAFF. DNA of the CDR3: TGTGCCTGGAGGCCGAGGGACACTGAAGCTTTCTTT.

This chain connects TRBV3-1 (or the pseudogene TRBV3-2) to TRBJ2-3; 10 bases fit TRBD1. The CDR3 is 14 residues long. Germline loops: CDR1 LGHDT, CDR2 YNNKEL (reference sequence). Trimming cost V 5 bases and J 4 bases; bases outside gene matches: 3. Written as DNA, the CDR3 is TGTGCCAGCAGCTCGACAGGGGGCGCAGATACGCAGTATTTT. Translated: CASSSTGGADTQYF.

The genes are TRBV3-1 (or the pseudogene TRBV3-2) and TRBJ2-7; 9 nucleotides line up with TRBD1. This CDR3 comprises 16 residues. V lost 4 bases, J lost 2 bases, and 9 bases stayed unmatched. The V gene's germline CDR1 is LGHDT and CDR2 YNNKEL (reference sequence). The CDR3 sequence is CASSPLTGQGPYEQYF. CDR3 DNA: TGTGCCAGCAGCCCTCTCACGGGACAGGGACCCTACGAGCAGTACTTC.

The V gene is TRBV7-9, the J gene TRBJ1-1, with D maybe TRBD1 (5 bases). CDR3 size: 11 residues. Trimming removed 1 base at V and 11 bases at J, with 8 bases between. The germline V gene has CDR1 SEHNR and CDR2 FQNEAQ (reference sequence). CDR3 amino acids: CASSLGRAAFF. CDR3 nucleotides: TGTGCCAGCAGCTTAGGCAGGGCGGCTTTCTTT.

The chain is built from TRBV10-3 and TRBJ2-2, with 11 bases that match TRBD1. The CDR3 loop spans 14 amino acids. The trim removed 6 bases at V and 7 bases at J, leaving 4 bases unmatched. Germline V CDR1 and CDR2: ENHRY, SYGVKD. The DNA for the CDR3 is TGTGCCATCAGCGGGACAGGGGGGTTCGGGGAGCTGTTTTTT. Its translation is CAISGTGGFGELFF.

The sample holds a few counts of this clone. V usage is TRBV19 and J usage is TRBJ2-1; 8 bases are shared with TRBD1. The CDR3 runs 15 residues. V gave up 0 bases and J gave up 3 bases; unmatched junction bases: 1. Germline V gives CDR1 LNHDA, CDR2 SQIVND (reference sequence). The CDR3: CASSIEGTGYNEQFF. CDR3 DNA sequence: TGTGCCAGTAGTATAGAGGGGACAGGCTACAATGAGCAGTTCTTC.

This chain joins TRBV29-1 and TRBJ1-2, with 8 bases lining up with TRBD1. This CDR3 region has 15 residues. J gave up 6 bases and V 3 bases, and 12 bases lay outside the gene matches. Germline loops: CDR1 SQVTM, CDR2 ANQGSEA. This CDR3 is CSVEAGGVNSDGYTF. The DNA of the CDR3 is TGCAGCGTTGAGGCAGGGGGCGTTAATTCGGATGGCTACACCTTC.

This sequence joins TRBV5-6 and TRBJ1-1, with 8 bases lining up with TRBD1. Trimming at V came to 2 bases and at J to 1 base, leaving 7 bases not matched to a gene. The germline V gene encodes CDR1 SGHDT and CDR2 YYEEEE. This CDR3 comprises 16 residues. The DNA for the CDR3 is TGTGCCAGCAGCTTCCCCACCGGGACAGGGAACACTGAAGCTTTCTTT. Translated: CASSFPTGTGNTEAFF. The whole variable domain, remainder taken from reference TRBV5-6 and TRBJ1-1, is DAGVTQSPTHLIKTRGQQVTLRCSPKSGHDTVSWYQQALGQGPQFIFQYYEEEERQRGNFPDRFSGHQFPNYSSELNVNALLLGDSALYLCASSFPTGTGNTEAFFGQGTRLTVV.

In DNA form, the CDR3 reads TGTGCCAGCAGTTCTTGGATTACAGGGGGCATCTCTGAAGCTTTCTTT. Amino acids: CASSSWITGGISEAFF. This chain uses TRBV6-5 with TRBJ1-1, with 9 bases fitting TRBD1. V lost 4 bases to trimming and J lost 6 bases; unmatched junction nucleotides: 12. This CDR3 comprises 16 residues. The V gene's germline CDR1 is MNHEY and CDR2 SVGAGI.

DNA of the CDR3: TGTGCCAGCAGCAAACAGGGTATGGAGGGCTACACCTTC. Translation: CASSKQGMEGYTF. The J gene is TRBJ1-2, the V gene TRBV7-9; TRBD1 is a possible D gene (6 bases). This CDR3 has 13 residues. Trimming stripped 5 bases from V and 8 bases from J, with 15 bases between. Germline V CDR1 and CDR2: SEHNR, FQNEAQ (reference sequence). Supplemented by reference TRBV7-9 and TRBJ1-2, the full variable domain reads DTGVSQNPRHKITKRGQNVTFRCDPISEHNRLYWYRQTLGQGPEFLTYFQNEAQLEKSRLLSDRFSAERPKGSFSTLEIQRTEQGDSAMYLCASSKQGMEGYTFGSGTRLTVV.

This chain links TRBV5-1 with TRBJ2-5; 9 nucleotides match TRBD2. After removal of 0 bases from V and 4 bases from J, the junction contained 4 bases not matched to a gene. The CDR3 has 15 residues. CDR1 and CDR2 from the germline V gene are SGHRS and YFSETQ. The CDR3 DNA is TGCGCCAGCAGCTTGGCTAGCGGGGCCTCAGAGACCCAGTACTTC. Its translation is CASSLASGASETQYF.

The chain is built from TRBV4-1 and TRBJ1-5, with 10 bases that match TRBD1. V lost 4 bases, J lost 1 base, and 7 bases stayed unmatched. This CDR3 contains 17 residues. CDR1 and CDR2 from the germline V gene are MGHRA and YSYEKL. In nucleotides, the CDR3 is TGCGCCAGCAGCCCCCTGACAGGGGGCTTAAGCAATCAGCCCCAGCATTTT. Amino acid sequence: CASSPLTGGLSNQPQHF.

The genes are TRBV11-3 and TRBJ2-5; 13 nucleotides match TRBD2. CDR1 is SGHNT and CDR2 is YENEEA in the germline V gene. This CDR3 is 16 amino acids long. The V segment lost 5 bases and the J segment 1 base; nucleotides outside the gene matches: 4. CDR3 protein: CASSDRLAGGQETQYF. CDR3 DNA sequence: TGTGCCAGCAGCGACCGACTAGCGGGGGGCCAAGAGACCCAGTACTTC.

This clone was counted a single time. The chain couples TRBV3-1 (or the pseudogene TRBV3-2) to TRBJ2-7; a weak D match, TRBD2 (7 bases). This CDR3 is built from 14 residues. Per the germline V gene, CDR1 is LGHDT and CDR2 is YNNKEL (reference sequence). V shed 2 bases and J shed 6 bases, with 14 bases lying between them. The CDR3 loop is CASSQLAGAGEQYF. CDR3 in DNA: TGTGCCAGCAGCCAACTTGCGGGGGCCGGCGAGCAGTACTTC.

CDR3 protein: CASSFQGARNTGELFF. The CDR3 region has the DNA TGTGCCAGCAGCTTTCAGGGGGCCCGGAACACCGGGGAGCTGTTTTTT. The J gene is TRBJ2-2, the V gene TRBV7-8; 8 positions agree with TRBD1. Germline-derived CDR1 and CDR2 are SGHVS and FQNEAQ. CDR3 length equals 16 residues. V lost 3 bases to trimming and J lost 1 base; unmatched junction nucleotides: 4.

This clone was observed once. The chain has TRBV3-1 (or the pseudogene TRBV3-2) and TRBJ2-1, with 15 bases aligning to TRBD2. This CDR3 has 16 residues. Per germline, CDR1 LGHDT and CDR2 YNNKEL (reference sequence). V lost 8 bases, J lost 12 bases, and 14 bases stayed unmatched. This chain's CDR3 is CASGDRSLGLAGGQFF. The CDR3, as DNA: TGTGCCAGCGGCGACAGGTCGTTGGGACTAGCGGGGGGGCAGTTCTTC.

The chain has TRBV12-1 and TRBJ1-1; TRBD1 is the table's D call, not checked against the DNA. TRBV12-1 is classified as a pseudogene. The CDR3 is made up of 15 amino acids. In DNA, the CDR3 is TGTGCCAGCAGCTTTCCTCCACACCCGAACACTGAAGCTTTCTTT. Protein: CASSFPPHPNTEAFF.

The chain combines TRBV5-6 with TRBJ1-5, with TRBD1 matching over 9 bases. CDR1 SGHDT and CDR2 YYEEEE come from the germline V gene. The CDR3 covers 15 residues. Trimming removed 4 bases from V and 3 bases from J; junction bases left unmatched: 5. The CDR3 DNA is TGTGCCAGCAGCGGGGGACAGGGAATCAATCAGCCCCAGCATTTT. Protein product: CASSGGQGINQPQHF.

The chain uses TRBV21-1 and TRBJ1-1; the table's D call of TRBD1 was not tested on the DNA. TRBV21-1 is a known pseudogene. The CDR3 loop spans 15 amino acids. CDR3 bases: TGTGCCAGCAGCAGCCACAGGGGAATGAACACTGAAGCTTTCTTT. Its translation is CASSSHRGMNTEAFF.